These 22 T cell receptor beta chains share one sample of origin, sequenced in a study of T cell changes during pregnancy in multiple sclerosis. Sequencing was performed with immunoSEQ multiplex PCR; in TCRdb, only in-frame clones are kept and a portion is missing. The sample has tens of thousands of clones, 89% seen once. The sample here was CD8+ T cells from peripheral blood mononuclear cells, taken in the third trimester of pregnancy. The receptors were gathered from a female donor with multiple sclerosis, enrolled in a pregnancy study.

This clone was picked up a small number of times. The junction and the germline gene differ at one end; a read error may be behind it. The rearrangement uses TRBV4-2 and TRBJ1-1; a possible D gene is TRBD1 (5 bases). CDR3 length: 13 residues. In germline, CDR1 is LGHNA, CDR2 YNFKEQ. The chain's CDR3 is CASRQAGDTEAFF. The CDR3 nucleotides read TGTGCCAGCAGGCAAGCGGGGGACACTGAAGCTTTCTTT.

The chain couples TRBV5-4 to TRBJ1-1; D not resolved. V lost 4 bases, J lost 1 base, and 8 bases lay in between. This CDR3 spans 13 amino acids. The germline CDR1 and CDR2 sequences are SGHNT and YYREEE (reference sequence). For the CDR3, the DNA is TGTGCCAGCAGCCCCTCGTGGAACACTGAAGCTTTCTTT. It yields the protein CASSPSWNTEAFF.

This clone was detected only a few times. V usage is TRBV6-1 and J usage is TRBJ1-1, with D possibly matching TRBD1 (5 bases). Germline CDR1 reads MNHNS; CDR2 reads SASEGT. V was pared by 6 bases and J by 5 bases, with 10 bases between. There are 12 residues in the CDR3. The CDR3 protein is CASRAGITEAFF. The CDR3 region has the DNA TGTGCCAGCAGGGCAGGGATTACTGAAGCTTTCTTT.

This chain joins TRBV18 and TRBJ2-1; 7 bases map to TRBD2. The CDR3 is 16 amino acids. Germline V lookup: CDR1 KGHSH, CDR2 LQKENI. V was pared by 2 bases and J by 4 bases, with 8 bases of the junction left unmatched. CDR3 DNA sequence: TGTGCCAGCTCACCAGTGGGTAGCGGGTATTACAATGAGCAGTTCTTC. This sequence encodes CASSPVGSGYYNEQFF.

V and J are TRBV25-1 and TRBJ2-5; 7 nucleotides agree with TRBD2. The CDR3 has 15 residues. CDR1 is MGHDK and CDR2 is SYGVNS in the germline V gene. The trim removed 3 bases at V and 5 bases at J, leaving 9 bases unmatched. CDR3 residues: CASSDFNGSGETQYF. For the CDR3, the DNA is TGTGCCAGCAGTGACTTCAACGGTAGCGGGGAGACCCAGTACTTC.

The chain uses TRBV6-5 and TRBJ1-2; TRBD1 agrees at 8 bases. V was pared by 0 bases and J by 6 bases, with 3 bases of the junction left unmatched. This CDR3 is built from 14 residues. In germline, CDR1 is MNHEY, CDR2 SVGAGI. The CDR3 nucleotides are TGTGCCAGCAGTTACTCAAACAGGGGGGATGGCTACACCTTC. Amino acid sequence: CASSYSNRGDGYTF.

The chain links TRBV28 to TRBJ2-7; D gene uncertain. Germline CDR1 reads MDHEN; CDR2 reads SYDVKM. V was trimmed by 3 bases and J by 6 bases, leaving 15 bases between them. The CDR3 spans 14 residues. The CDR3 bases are TGTGCCAGCAGTTTTAGTGGCGCGGTTGGCGAGCAGTACTTC. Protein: CASSFSGAVGEQYF.

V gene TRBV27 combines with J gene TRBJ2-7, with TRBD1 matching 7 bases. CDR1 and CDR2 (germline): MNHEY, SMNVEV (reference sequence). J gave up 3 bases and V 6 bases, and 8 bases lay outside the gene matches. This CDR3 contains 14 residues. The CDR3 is CASSSQGERYEQYF. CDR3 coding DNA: TGTGCCAGCAGCTCGCAGGGGGAGCGCTACGAGCAGTACTTC.

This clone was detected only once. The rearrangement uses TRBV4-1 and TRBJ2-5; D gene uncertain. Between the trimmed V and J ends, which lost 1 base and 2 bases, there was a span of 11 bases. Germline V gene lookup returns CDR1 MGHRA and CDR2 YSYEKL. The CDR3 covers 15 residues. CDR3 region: CASSQALALQETQYF. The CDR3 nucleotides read TGCGCCAGCAGCCAAGCCCTGGCCCTGCAAGAGACCCAGTACTTC.

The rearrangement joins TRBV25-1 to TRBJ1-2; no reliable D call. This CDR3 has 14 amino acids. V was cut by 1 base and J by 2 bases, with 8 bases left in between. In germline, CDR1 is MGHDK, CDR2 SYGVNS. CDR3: CASSEFAGNYGYTF. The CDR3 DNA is TGTGCCAGCAGTGAATTCGCCGGGAACTATGGCTACACCTTC.

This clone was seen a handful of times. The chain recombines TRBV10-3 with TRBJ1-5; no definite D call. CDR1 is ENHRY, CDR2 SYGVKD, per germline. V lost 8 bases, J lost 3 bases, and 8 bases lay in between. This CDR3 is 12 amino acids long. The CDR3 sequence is CAIQDLNQPQHF. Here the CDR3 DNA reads TGTGCCATCCAGGATCTCAATCAGCCCCAGCATTTT.

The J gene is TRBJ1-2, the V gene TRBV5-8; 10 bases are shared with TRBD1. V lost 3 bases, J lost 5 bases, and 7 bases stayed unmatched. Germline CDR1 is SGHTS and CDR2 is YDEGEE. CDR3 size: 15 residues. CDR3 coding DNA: TGTGCCAGCAGCTCTCGGGACAGGGGAGGATATGGCTACACCTTC. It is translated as CASSSRDRGGYGYTF.

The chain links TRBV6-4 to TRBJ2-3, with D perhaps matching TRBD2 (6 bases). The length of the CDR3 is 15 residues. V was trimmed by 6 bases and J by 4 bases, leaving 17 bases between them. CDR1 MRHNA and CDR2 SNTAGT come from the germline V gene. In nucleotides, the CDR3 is TGTGCCAGCAGCGAAAGACTAGAGGGTGCAGATACGCAGTATTTT. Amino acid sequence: CASSERLEGADTQYF.

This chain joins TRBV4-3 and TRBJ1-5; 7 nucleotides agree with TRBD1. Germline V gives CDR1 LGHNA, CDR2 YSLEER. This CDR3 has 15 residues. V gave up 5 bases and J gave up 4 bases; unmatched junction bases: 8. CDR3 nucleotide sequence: TGCGCCAGCAGCTTCCGACAGGGTGGTAATCAGCCCCAGCATTTT. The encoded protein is CASSFRQGGNQPQHF.

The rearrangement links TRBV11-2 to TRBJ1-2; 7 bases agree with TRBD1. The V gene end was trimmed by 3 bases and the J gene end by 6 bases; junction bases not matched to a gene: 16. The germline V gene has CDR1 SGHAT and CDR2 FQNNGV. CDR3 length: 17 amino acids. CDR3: CASSFGTVRMVSDGYTF. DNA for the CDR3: TGTGCCAGCAGCTTTGGGACAGTTAGGATGGTATCGGATGGCTACACCTTC.

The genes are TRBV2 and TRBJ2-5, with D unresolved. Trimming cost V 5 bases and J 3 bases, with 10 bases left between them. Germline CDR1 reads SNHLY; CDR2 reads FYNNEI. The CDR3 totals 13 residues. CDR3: CASSLYREETQYF. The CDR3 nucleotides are TGTGCCAGCAGTCTGTACAGAGAAGAGACCCAGTACTTC.

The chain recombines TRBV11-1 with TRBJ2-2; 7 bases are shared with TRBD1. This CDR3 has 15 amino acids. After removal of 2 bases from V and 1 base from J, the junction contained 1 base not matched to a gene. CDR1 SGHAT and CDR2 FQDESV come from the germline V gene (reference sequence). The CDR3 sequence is CASSLRTGNTGELFF. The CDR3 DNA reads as TGTGCCAGCAGCTTAAGGACAGGGAACACCGGGGAGCTGTTTTTT.

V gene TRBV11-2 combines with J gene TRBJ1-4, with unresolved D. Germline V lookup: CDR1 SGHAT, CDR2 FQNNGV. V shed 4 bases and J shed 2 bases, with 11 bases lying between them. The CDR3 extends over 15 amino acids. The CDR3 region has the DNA TGTGCCAGCAGCTCTATCCTGTGGACTAATGAAAAACTGTTTTTT. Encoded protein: CASSSILWTNEKLFF. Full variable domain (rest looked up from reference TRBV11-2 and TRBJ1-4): EAGVAQSPRYKIIEKRQSVAFWCNPISGHATLYWYQQILGQGPKLLIQFQNNGVVDDSQLPKDRFSAERLKGVDSTLKIQPAKLEDSAVYLCASSSILWTNEKLFFGSGTQLSVL.

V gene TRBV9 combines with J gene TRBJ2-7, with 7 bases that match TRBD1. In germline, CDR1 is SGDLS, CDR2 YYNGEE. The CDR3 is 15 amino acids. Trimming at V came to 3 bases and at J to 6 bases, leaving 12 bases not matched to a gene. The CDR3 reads CASSESGTVGSEQYF. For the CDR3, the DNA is TGTGCCAGCAGCGAGTCCGGGACAGTAGGATCCGAGCAGTACTTC.

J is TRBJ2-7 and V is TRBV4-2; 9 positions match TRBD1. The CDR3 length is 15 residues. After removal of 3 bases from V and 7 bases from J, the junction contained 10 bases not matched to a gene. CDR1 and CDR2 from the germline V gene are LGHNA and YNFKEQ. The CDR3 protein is CASSQFLQGAQEQYF. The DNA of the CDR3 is TGTGCCAGCAGCCAGTTTCTACAGGGGGCCCAAGAGCAGTACTTC.

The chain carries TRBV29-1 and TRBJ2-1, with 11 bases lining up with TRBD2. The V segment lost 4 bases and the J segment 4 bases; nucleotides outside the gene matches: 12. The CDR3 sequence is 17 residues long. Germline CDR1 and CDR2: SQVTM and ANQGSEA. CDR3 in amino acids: CSVVGSGRAEGYNEQFF. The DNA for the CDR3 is TGCAGCGTTGTAGGTAGCGGGAGGGCCGAGGGTTACAATGAGCAGTTCTTC.

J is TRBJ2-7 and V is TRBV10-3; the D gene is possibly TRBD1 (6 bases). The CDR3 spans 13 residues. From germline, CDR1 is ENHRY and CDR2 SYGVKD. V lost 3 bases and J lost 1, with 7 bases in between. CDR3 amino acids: CAISDGQSYEQYF. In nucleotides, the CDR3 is TGTGCCATCAGTGATGGACAGTCCTACGAGCAGTACTTC.